The present TCR beta chain was sequenced within a study of PD-L1 blockade in urothelial cancer. The repertoire was sequenced with immunoSEQ multiplex PCR; TCRdb's copy has only in-frame clones and lacks some. The sample consists of 25,000 to 35,000 clones, around 87% of them appearing once. Germline CDR1 is SGHTA and CDR2 is FQGTGA. The CDR3 extends over 16 amino acids. V was shortened by 1 base and J by 7 bases, with 19 bases between the two germline ends. The receptor's source is a man aged 50 to 60 with urothelial cancer. Sample: PBMCs, taken around atezolizumab (anti-PD-L1) treatment. The chain is built from TRBV7-3 and TRBJ1-2; D is perhaps TRBD1 (6 bases). As DNA, the CDR3 is TGTGCCAGCAGCTTAAACTTGGCAGGGGCCGCTTCTGGCTACACCTTC. Encoded protein: CASSLNLAGAASGYTF.